The next 8 T cell receptor beta chains were all read from a single sample in a study of blood T cell repertoires in COVID-19. This table comes from immunoSEQ multiplex PCR, and its TCRdb copy is limited to in-frame clones, with some not included. In the table there are about 160,000 clones, over 75% of which are singletons. Input material: peripheral blood. The source is a man in his 60s with active or convalescent COVID-19.

J is TRBJ1-6 and V is TRBV5-1; the match to TRBD1 covers 8 bases. Trimming took 0 bases from V and 9 from J; bases not matched to a gene: 5. There are 15 residues in the CDR3. The germline V gene has CDR1 SGHRS and CDR2 YFSETQ. Written as DNA, the CDR3 is TGCGCCAGCAGCTTGGCCGCCGACAGGGGTTCACCCCTCCACTTT. Translating gives CASSLAADRGSPLHF.

The chain combines TRBV19 with TRBJ1-5; D may be TRBD1 (6 bases). CDR1 LNHDA and CDR2 SQIVND come from the germline V gene (reference sequence). The CDR3 is 16 residues long. V gave up 3 bases and J gave up 0 bases, with 12 bases separating them. The CDR3 spells CASSIYRVRSNQPQHF. The CDR3 coding sequence is TGTGCCAGTAGTATCTACAGGGTACGTAGCAATCAGCCCCAGCATTTT. Full variable domain (remainder filled in from reference TRBV19 and TRBJ1-5): DGGITQSPKYLFRKEGQNVTLSCEQNLNHDAMYWYRQDPGQGLRLIYYSQIVNDFQKGDIAEGYSVSREKKESFPLTVTSAQKNPTAFYLCASSIYRVRSNQPQHFGDGTRLSIL.

The chain couples TRBV6-2 or TRBV6-3 to TRBJ1-1; 10 bases fit TRBD1. V shed 6 bases and J 1 base; nucleotides not matched to a gene: 5. Germline-derived CDR1 and CDR2 are MNHEY and SVGEGT. This CDR3 region has 15 residues. The CDR3 DNA reads TGTGCCAGCAGCTCGGGACAGGGGAAGAACACTGAAGCTTTCTTT. This sequence encodes CASSSGQGKNTEAFF.

This chain connects TRBV7-3 to TRBJ2-2; 8 positions agree with TRBD2. V shed 5 bases and J 4 bases; nucleotides not matched to a gene: 9. The CDR3 loop spans 16 amino acids. Germline V gene sequence: CDR1 SGHTA, CDR2 FQGTGA. Here the CDR3 reads CASSPSAGGSTGELFF. The CDR3 DNA sequence: TGTGCCAGCAGCCCCAGCGCGGGGGGAAGCACCGGGGAGCTGTTTTTT.

The rearrangement links TRBV19 to TRBJ1-5; 7 nucleotides match TRBD1. Germline CDR1 reads LNHDA; CDR2 reads SQIVND (reference sequence). The CDR3 sequence is 15 residues long. V lost 6 bases and J lost 3; bases outside the gene matches: 8. The CDR3 loop is CASSQQGKDNQPQHF. CDR3 in DNA: TGTGCCAGTAGCCAACAGGGGAAGGACAATCAGCCCCAGCATTTT.

The chain employs TRBV5-1 and TRBJ2-5, with TRBD1 identical over 8 bases. The CDR3 has 16 amino acids. V dropped 1 base and J dropped 1; count of bases not matched to a gene: 6. Germline CDR1 reads SGHRS; CDR2 reads YFSETQ. The CDR3 DNA follows: TGCGCCAGCAGCTTGTTGGGGACAGGTCGCCAAGAGACCCAGTACTTC. Protein product: CASSLLGTGRQETQYF.

The gene calls are TRBV5-1 and TRBJ1-2, with 8 bases identical to TRBD1. The CDR3 is made up of 14 amino acids. V dropped 0 bases and J dropped 5; count of bases not matched to a gene: 3. Germline CDR1 reads SGHRS; CDR2 reads YFSETQ. The CDR3 protein is CASSLEQGAYGYTF. The CDR3 nucleotides read TGCGCCAGCAGCTTGGAGCAGGGGGCGTATGGCTACACCTTC.

The chain has TRBV6-2 or TRBV6-3 and TRBJ2-1, with D perhaps matching TRBD1 (7 bases). Germline V gene data show CDR1 as MNHEY and CDR2 as SVGEGT. The V end was cut by 6 bases, the J end by 9 bases, with 21 bases between. The CDR3 is 15 residues long. The CDR3 sequence: CASSLPDRRAVEQFF. CDR3 DNA sequence: TGTGCCAGCAGCCTACCGGACAGGAGGGCTGTTGAGCAGTTCTTC.